The source of this T cell receptor (beta chain) is a study of technical replicates of blood from several donors. Germline V gene data show CDR1 as SGHTA and CDR2 as FQGNSA. This CDR3 contains 13 residues. The germline V and J ends were trimmed by 2 bases and 8 bases, with 12 bases remaining between them. TCRdb's table, derived via immunoSEQ multiplex PCR, lists solely in-frame clones and lacks some. Counted here are some 15,000 clones, over 80% occurring once; the ten biggest clones make up around 12%. This receptor was identified in a human donor in good health. V is TRBV7-2 and J is TRBJ1-2; D is ambiguous. Sequencing used PBMCs. Written as DNA, the CDR3 is TGTGCCAGCAGCTTATCGTCGGACTTCGGCTACACCTTC. Encoded protein: CASSLSSDFGYTF.